This T cell receptor beta chain comes out of a study of blood T cell repertoires in COVID-19. For the study at large: The United States, Italy and Spain were the sources of the acute and convalescent COVID-19 samples. T cells, B-cell-depleted T cells, or PBMCs supplied cDNA or gDNA.

Original methodology: Quantification of nucleated cells was approximated via reference gene primer amplification. The method was immunoSEQ multiplex PCR; TCRdb's version includes in-frame clones alone and lacks a portion of them. The V and J calls and the clone size are those of that table, but D and trimming were determined from the DNA. Among 100,000 to 110,000 clones listed, around 88% were seen once. Germline-derived CDR1 and CDR2 are SGHNT and YYREEE (reference sequence). The CDR3 covers 16 residues. Losses at the gene ends were 5 bases for V and 2 bases for J; bases not matched to a gene: 13. V and J are TRBV5-4 and TRBJ2-7; 7 bases fit TRBD2. Sequencing input: peripheral blood. This receptor was obtained from a human donor in a cohort sampled during active COVID-19. DNA for the CDR3: TGTGCCAGCAGACTCGGGCTAGCGGAATCACCCTACGAGCAGTACTTC. Translating gives CASRLGLAESPYEQYF.